The rows below give T cell receptor beta chains drawn from one sample of a study of response to subunit inactivated influenza vaccine. Via MiXCR, TCRdb re-called the RT-PCR reads, giving one row per CDR3 protein. The repertoire includes about 830,000 distinct CDR3 sequences, approximately 17% of them detected once, and 9.5% to 13% sits in the top ten. The sequencing used PBMCs from blood, collected roughly 5 days after vaccination. These receptors were collected from a man in his forties or fifties who received an inactivated influenza vaccine. CDR3s include the opening cysteine and the closing phenylalanine or tryptophan. Fields, in order: J gene, V gene, D gene, clone size, CDR3 protein, CDR3 DNA. D genes are given only for firm matches. Some rows have no size entry. The others give once, few or many, or a class for an expanded clone.

j_gene: TRBJ2-7
v_gene: TRBV12-3/TRBV12-4
d_gene: TRBD1
abundance: .
CDR3aa: CASSLTGKLYEQYF
CDR3nt: TGTGCCAGCAGTTTGACAGGGAAACTTTACGAGCAGTACTTC

j_gene: TRBJ2-2
v_gene: TRBV10-3
d_gene: .
abundance: many
CDR3aa: CAISESRGHPTGELFF
CDR3nt: TGTGCCATCAGTGAGTCGCGGGGACATCCGACCGGGGAGCTGTTTTTT

j_gene: TRBJ2-3
v_gene: TRBV7-9
d_gene: TRBD2
abundance: few
CDR3aa: CASSQLARSSTDTQYF
CDR3nt: TGTGCCAGCAGCCAACTAGCGCGTAGTAGCACAGATACGCAGTATTTT

j_gene: TRBJ2-7
v_gene: TRBV15
d_gene: .
abundance: .
CDR3aa: CATSRDPGTYEQYF
CDR3nt: TGTGCCACCAGCAGAGATCCAGGGACCTACGAGCAGTACTTC

j_gene: TRBJ2-1
v_gene: TRBV25-1
d_gene: .
abundance: .
CDR3aa: CASSLAEAGVAEQFF
CDR3nt: TGTGCCAGCAGTTTGGCGGAGGCAGGGGTTGCTGAGCAGTTCTTC

j_gene: TRBJ2-3
v_gene: TRBV5-1
d_gene: TRBD2
abundance: .
CDR3aa: CASSRDYSDTQYF
CDR3nt: TGCGCCAGCAGCCGGGACTACTCAGATACGCAGTATTTT

j_gene: TRBJ1-6
v_gene: TRBV6-5
d_gene: TRBD1
abundance: few
CDR3aa: CASSYETGTGGFYSPLHF
CDR3nt: TGTGCCAGCAGTTACGAGACGGGGACAGGGGGTTTTTATTCACCCCTCCACTTT

j_gene: TRBJ2-1
v_gene: TRBV25-1
d_gene: TRBD2
abundance: few
CDR3aa: CASTLAGWGDEQFF
CDR3nt: TGTGCCAGCACCCTAGCGGGATGGGGCGATGAGCAGTTCTTC

j_gene: TRBJ2-7
v_gene: TRBV7-6
d_gene: .
abundance: few
CDR3aa: CASSLGPDNAYEQYF
CDR3nt: TGTGCCAGCAGCTTAGGGCCGGACAACGCGTACGAGCAGTACTTC

j_gene: TRBJ1-1
v_gene: TRBV19
d_gene: .
abundance: few
CDR3aa: CASSIPDGNTEAFF
CDR3nt: TGTGCCAGTAGTATTCCTGACGGGAACACTGAAGCTTTCTTT

j_gene: TRBJ2-1
v_gene: TRBV20-1
d_gene: .
abundance: .
CDR3aa: CSAPDRRGSYNEQFF
CDR3nt: TGCAGTGCCCCGGACCGCAGGGGCTCCTACAATGAGCAGTTCTTC